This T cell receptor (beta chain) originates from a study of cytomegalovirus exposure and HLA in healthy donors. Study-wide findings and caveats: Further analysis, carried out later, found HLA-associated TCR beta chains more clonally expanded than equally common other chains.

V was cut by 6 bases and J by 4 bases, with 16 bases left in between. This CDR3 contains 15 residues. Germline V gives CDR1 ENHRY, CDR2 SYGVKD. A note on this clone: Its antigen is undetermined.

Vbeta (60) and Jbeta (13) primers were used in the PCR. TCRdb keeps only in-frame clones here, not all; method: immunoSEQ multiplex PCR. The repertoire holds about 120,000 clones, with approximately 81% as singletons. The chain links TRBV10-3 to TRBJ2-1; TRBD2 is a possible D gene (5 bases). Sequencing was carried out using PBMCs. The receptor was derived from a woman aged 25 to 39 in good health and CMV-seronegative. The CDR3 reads CAISPRGQQYNEQFF. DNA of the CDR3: TGTGCCATCAGCCCGAGAGGGCAACAATACAATGAGCAGTTCTTC.